A single sample gave rise to the 31 T cell receptor beta chains below, sequenced in a study of blood T cells in healthy people across ages. Alongside a J-beta primer mix, a sample-barcoded 5' primer served in a second PCR lasting roughly 7 to 11 cycles. MiXCR was run by TCRdb on the 5' RACE reads, yielding one entry per CDR3 protein. The data contain roughly 1,700,000 distinct CDR3 sequences, 28% of them singletons. Sequencing input: blood. These receptors all stem from a woman aged 25 to 39 in good health.

The chain joins TRBV12-3 or TRBV12-4 to TRBJ1-2; TRBD1 might be the D (5 bases). Trimming pared 6 bases from V and 5 bases from J, leaving 13 bases between. There are 13 residues in the CDR3. This CDR3 reads CASSPQGRYGYTF. CDR3 nucleotide sequence: TGTGCCAGCAGCCCTCAGGGTCGATATGGCTACACCTTC.

This clonotype was counted only a few times. V usage is TRBV7-2 and J usage is TRBJ2-5; TRBD2 might be the D (5 bases). The CDR3 runs to 14 residues. Trimming removed 3 bases at V and 10 bases at J, with 18 bases between. Germline V CDR1 and CDR2: SGHTA, FQGNSA. The CDR3 here is CASSFWGDVSNQYF. The CDR3, as DNA: TGTGCCAGCAGCTTTTGGGGAGACGTTAGTAACCAGTACTTC.

This rearrangement joins TRBV20-1 to TRBJ2-4, with D possibly matching TRBD2 (6 bases). The J call is in doubt because the DNA end fits TRBJ2-7 better. In germline, CDR1 is DFQATT, CDR2 SNEGSKA (reference sequence). The CDR3 runs 14 residues. The CDR3 nucleotides read TGCAGTGCTCTAAGGGTGTGGGAGGTTAGCGAGCAGTACTTC. Translated, it gives CSALRVWEVSEQYF.

Ten or more counts support this clonotype. This chain links TRBV7-6 with TRBJ2-5; D is unclear. Deletions cut 5 bases from V and 4 bases from J, with 8 bases between. This CDR3 has 12 residues. In germline, CDR1 is SGHVS, CDR2 FNYEAQ. CDR3 sequence reads: CASSTLPETQYF. For the CDR3, the DNA is TGTGCCAGCAGCACCCTTCCAGAGACCCAGTACTTC.

In this sample, this clonotype turned up many times. The germline gene is not matched at one end of the junction; a read error may be the cause. The genes are TRBV20-1 and TRBJ2-3; D is ambiguous. CDR3 size: 13 residues. Germline V CDR1 and CDR2: DFQATT, SNEGSKA (reference sequence). The CDR3 is CSAFRTGTVTQYF. DNA for the CDR3: TGCAGTGCTTTCCGGACCGGTACAGTTACGCAGTATTTT.

This clonotype was found many times. Its ends do not fully match the called genes, so a read error is possible. The chain couples TRBV5-1 to TRBJ2-1; the match to TRBD2 covers 8 bases. Germline-derived CDR1 and CDR2 are SGHRS and YFSETQ. The CDR3 length is 14 residues. CDR3 protein: CASSLGLEYNEQFF. DNA of the CDR3: TGTGCCAGCAGCTTGGGACTAGAATACAATGAGCAGTTCTTC.

The V gene is TRBV29-1, the J gene TRBJ2-3; TRBD1 agrees at 9 bases. The ends lost 3 bases at V and 4 bases at J; junction bases unmatched: 5. The CDR3 is 14 residues long. Germline V CDR1 and CDR2: SQVTM, ANQGSEA. The DNA for the CDR3 is TGCAGCGTTGAGGGGACAGGGATTGCAGATACGCAGTATTTT. It is translated as CSVEGTGIADTQYF.

This clonotype was detected a few times. The V gene is TRBV3-1, the J gene TRBJ2-7; TRBD2 matches 7 bases. Judging by the DNA end, TRBJ2-5 fits better; the J call may be wrong. The CDR3 is made up of 13 amino acids. Germline V CDR1 and CDR2: LGHDT, YNNKEL (reference sequence). The CDR3 reads CASSQTGTKTQYF. As DNA, the CDR3 is TGTGCCAGCAGCCAAACCGGGACTAAGACCCAGTACTTC.

This clonotype was seen a few times. The V and J genes are TRBV5-1 and TRBJ1-2; D perhaps matches TRBD1 (5 bases). CDR3 size: 13 residues. V gave up 7 bases and J gave up 9 bases, with 19 bases separating them. The germline V gene encodes CDR1 SGHRS and CDR2 YFSETQ. In DNA form, the CDR3 reads TGCGCCAGCCGTCCCGGGGACCGGGCAAGCTACACCTTC. Translated: CASRPGDRASYTF.

J is TRBJ2-2 and V is TRBV29-1; D may match TRBD1 or TRBD2 (5 bases each). Germline V gene data show CDR1 as SQVTM and CDR2 as ANQGSEA. The CDR3 has 15 residues. V lost 4 bases, J lost 4 bases, and 16 bases lay in between. CDR3 coding DNA: TGCAGCGTTGGTCGTTTGAGGGGTGGCACCGGGGAGCTGTTTTTT. Protein sequence: CSVGRLRGGTGELFF.

Regarding this clonotype: Germline is not matched at one junction end, which may reflect a read error. The rearrangement uses TRBV5-1 and TRBJ2-5; D perhaps matches TRBD1 (5 bases). CDR3 length: 14 amino acids. The V gene's germline CDR1 is SGHRS and CDR2 YFSETQ. CDR3 DNA sequence: TGCGCCAGTAGCTTACCAGGGTTTCAAGAGACCCAGTACTTC. It specifies CASSLPGFQETQYF.

The chain carries TRBV3-1 and TRBJ1-2, with TRBD1 identical over 8 bases. The CDR3 sequence is 14 residues long. Germline assignment: CDR1 LGHDT and CDR2 YNNKEL (reference sequence). With V trimmed by 4 bases and J by 4 bases, 5 bases remained unmatched. CDR3: CASSRQGLRYGYTF. The CDR3 DNA sequence: TGTGCCAGCAGCCGACAGGGGTTGCGCTATGGCTACACCTTC.

Comments on this clonotype: One base away lies a much larger clone, so this may be a sequencing read error. The CDR3 reads CASSYSTSGDSYGQYF. The CDR3 DNA reads as TGTGCCAGCAGTTACTCGACTAGCGGGGACTCCTACGGGCAGTACTTC. The chain recombines TRBV6-2 or TRBV6-3 with TRBJ2-7; 11 positions agree with TRBD2. The CDR3 runs 16 residues. The germline V gene has CDR1 MNHEY and CDR2 SVGEGT.

J is TRBJ2-3 and V is TRBV5-1; D possibly uses TRBD1 or TRBD2 (6 bases each). The V and J ends lost 5 bases and 1 base respectively, with 14 bases between them. The CDR3 runs to 15 residues. Germline V gives CDR1 SGHRS, CDR2 YFSETQ. CDR3 coding DNA: TGCGCCAGCAGGCCCGGGGGCGCAGGCACAGATACGCAGTATTTT. It yields the protein CASRPGGAGTDTQYF.

In regard to this clonotype: A read error may be the cause here, since a much bigger clone is one base away. The rearrangement joins TRBV7-2 to TRBJ2-7, with D possibly being TRBD2 (7 bases). The CDR3 extends over 15 amino acids. Germline CDR1 and CDR2: SGHTA and FQGNSA. Trimming cost V 5 bases and J 7 bases, with 21 bases left between them. DNA for the CDR3: TGTGCCAGCAGCATCTCGGGGGGCATCTACAATGAGCAGTACTTC. Its protein is CASSISGGIYNEQYF.

The J gene is TRBJ2-7, the V gene TRBV2; tentatively, D is TRBD2 (6 bases). The germline CDR1 and CDR2 sequences are SNHLY and FYNNEI. V lost 7 bases, J lost 0 bases, and 16 bases lay in between. The CDR3 length is 15 residues. The CDR3 nucleotides read TGTGCCAGCAAGGTGGCGGGGCGCAGCTCCTACGAGCAGTACTTC. Translation gives CASKVAGRSSYEQYF.

In its sample, this clonotype was seen many times. The V gene is TRBV29-1, the J gene TRBJ2-4; D ambiguous. Looked up from germline, CDR1 is SQVTM and CDR2 is ANQGSEA. V shed 3 bases and J shed 1 base, with 16 bases lying between them. The CDR3 has 16 residues. The chain's CDR3 is CSVELKVEWAKNIQYF. The DNA for the CDR3 is TGCAGCGTTGAGTTGAAGGTAGAGTGGGCCAAAAACATTCAGTACTTC.

Concerning this clonotype: The junction differs from germline at one of its ends, possibly a read error. The chain recombines TRBV5-5 with TRBJ2-7, with 10 nucleotides matching TRBD1. Germline assignment: CDR1 SGHKS and CDR2 YYEKEE (reference sequence). The CDR3 sequence is 16 residues long. The CDR3: CASSPTSGTGAYGQYF. CDR3 sequence (DNA): TGTGCCAGCAGCCCGACGAGCGGGACAGGGGCCTACGGGCAGTACTTC.

This clonotype came up many times. V is TRBV18 and J is TRBJ2-5; 8 bases fit TRBD1. CDR3 length: 15 residues. Germline CDR1 is KGHSH and CDR2 is LQKENI. Trimming removed 5 bases from V and 5 bases from J; junction bases left unmatched: 10. CDR3: CASSSYDRGRETQYF. The CDR3 DNA reads TGTGCCAGCTCATCCTACGACAGGGGTAGGGAGACCCAGTACTTC.

This clonotype was counted many times. This chain joins TRBV4-3 and TRBJ2-7; TRBD1 or TRBD2 may be the D gene (5 bases each). The germline V gene has CDR1 LGHNA and CDR2 YSLEER. The CDR3 loop spans 17 amino acids. The ends were cut back, 0 bases at V and 7 bases at J, with 22 bases in the middle. The CDR3 protein is CASSQDSGAGLRSEQYF. CDR3 DNA sequence: TGCGCCAGCAGCCAAGATTCCGGGGCGGGCTTAAGATCAGAGCAGTACTTC.

This clonotype was found a few times. This chain joins TRBV21-1 and TRBJ1-6; the table's D call of TRBD1 was not tested on the DNA. TRBV21-1 is shown as a pseudogene. The CDR3 runs to 17 residues. The CDR3, as DNA: TGTGCCAGCAGCAGAAATACCGGGACAGACTATAATTCACCCCTCCACTTT. Its protein is CASSRNTGTDYNSPLHF.

This clonotype was counted only a few times. The chain employs TRBV7-9 and TRBJ2-5; 7 bases are a match to TRBD2. The germline V gene encodes CDR1 SEHNR and CDR2 FQNEAQ (reference sequence). CDR3 length equals 15 residues. Germline trimming cut 4 bases from V and 2 bases from J; bases unmatched to any gene: 7. The CDR3 region has the DNA TGTGCCAGCAGCTCCGTAGCGGGTTTACAAGAGACCCAGTACTTC. It is translated as CASSSVAGLQETQYF.

In its sample, this clonotype was seen once. The chain joins TRBV15 to TRBJ1-1, with D unresolved. The CDR3 spans 12 residues. Trimming took off 3 bases at V and 7 bases at J, with 9 bases between the two ends. CDR1 is LNHNV and CDR2 is YYDKDF in the germline V gene (reference sequence). CDR3 in DNA: TGTGCCACCAGCAGGGTACGGGGTGAAGCTTTCTTT. Its translation: CATSRVRGEAFF.

The table lists this clonotype with a few counts. The CDR3: CASSQTAGGSYEQYF. The CDR3 DNA reads TGTGCCAGCAGCCAGACCGCAGGGGGATCCTACGAGCAGTACTTC. The rearrangement links TRBV3-1 to TRBJ2-7; 7 nucleotides match TRBD1. The CDR3 sequence is 15 residues long. Per the germline V gene, CDR1 is LGHDT and CDR2 is YNNKEL (reference sequence). Unmatched junction bases numbered 6, after V lost 3 bases and J lost 1 base.

The chain is built from TRBV7-2 and TRBJ2-7; D is unclear. V lost 2 bases and J 4 bases, leaving 15 bases between the germline ends. There are 15 residues in the CDR3. Germline V CDR1 and CDR2: SGHTA, FQGNSA. The CDR3 coding sequence is TGTGCCAGCAGCTTAATCGGTAGGGCAGATTACGAGCAGTACTTC. Protein product: CASSLIGRADYEQYF.

The chain employs TRBV5-1 and TRBJ2-3; D is ambiguous. The CDR3 contains 14 residues. Looked up from germline, CDR1 is SGHRS and CDR2 is YFSETQ. Trimming left V 3 bases short and J 5 bases short, with 13 bases between. In DNA, the CDR3 is TGCGCCAGCAGCTCGGCCAACCCCATAGATACGCAGTATTTT. Amino acid sequence: CASSSANPIDTQYF.

The J gene is TRBJ2-7, the V gene TRBV6-5; TRBD1 matches 8 bases. The CDR3 extends over 15 amino acids. Germline V gene sequence: CDR1 MNHEY, CDR2 SVGAGI. The V segment lost 4 bases and the J segment 0 bases; nucleotides outside the gene matches: 5. The chain's CDR3 is CASSSRGRVSYEQYF. The CDR3 nucleotides read TGTGCCAGCAGTTCCAGGGGGCGCGTCTCCTACGAGCAGTACTTC.

This rearrangement joins TRBV30 to TRBJ2-2, with D unresolved. The germline V and J ends were trimmed by 3 bases and 6 bases, with 11 bases remaining between them. The CDR3 has 13 residues. CDR1 is GTSNPN, CDR2 SVGIG, per germline (reference sequence). CDR3 DNA sequence: TGTGCCTGGAGCTTCGGGTCGTCCGGGGAGCTGTTTTTT. It encodes CAWSFGSSGELFF.

In this sample, this clonotype turned up a few times. J is TRBJ2-3 and V is TRBV20-1; D may match TRBD1 or TRBD2 (5 bases each). Germline values: CDR1 DFQATT, CDR2 SNEGSKA (reference sequence). This CDR3 has 13 residues. The ends were cut back, 2 bases at V and 8 bases at J, with 14 bases in the middle. The CDR3 reads CSARRGVQVTQYF. CDR3 coding DNA: TGCAGTGCTAGAAGAGGGGTTCAGGTTACGCAGTATTTT.

The table lists this clonotype with a few counts. The gene calls are TRBV25-1 and TRBJ2-4; no definite D call. Germline assignment: CDR1 MGHDK and CDR2 SYGVNS. V was clipped by 4 bases and J by 0 bases, with 10 bases between them. This CDR3 comprises 15 residues. The CDR3 nucleotides are TGTGCCAGCAGTGCTGGAGAGCTAGCCAAAAACATTCAGTACTTC. This gives the protein CASSAGELAKNIQYF.

A few counts support this clonotype. At one end the junction does not follow the germline gene, possibly because of a read error. This rearrangement joins TRBV5-1 to TRBJ2-5; 7 bases align to TRBD2. Germline assignment: CDR1 SGHRS and CDR2 YFSETQ. This CDR3 has 15 residues. CDR3 nucleotide sequence: TGCGCCAGCAGGACGAAGCGGGAACCCCGGGAGACCCTGTACTTC. Encoded protein: CASRTKREPRETLYF.